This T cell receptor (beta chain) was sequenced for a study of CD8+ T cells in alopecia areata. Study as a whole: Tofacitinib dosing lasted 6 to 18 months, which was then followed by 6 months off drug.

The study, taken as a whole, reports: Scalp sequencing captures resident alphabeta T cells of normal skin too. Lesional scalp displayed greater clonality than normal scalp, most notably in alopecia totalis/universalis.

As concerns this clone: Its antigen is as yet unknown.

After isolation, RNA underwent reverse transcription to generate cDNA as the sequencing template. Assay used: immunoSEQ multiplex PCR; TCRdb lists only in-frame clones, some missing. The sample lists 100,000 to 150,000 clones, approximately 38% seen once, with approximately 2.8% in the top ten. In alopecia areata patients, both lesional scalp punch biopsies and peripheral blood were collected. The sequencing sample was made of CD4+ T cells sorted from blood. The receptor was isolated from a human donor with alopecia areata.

The CDR3: CAWSVPGHRREQYF. DNA for the CDR3: TGTGCCTGGAGTGTACCGGGACACCGGAGGGAGCAGTACTTC. The chain recombines TRBV30 with TRBJ2-7, with a tentative D call TRBD1 (6 bases). This CDR3 has 14 residues. The germline V gene has CDR1 GTSNPN and CDR2 SVGIG (reference sequence). With 0 bases removed from V and 7 bases from J, the gap between germline ends came to 16 bases.